This T cell receptor (beta chain) was captured by sequencing in a study of T cell responses to AZD1222 COVID-19 vaccine. Findings of the study overall: White British ancestry dominated among donors, who included more females, and clonal diversity was possibly underestimated.

Clones were read by immunoSEQ multiplex PCR, and TCRdb kept only the in-frame ones, dropping some. This sample has roughly 160,000 clones, with 85% to 95% found just once. Germline CDR1 and CDR2: ENHRY and SYGVKD. Trimming took 4 bases from V and 0 from J, leaving 9 bases between them. This CDR3 contains 14 residues. Comments on this clone: As yet, its antigen is unknown.

This chain joins TRBV10-3 and TRBJ1-1, with a possible D match to TRBD1 (5 bases). The specimen comprised peripheral blood, sampled on day 0 of AZD1222 vaccination. The clonotype comes from an adult in good health. DNA of the CDR3: TGTGCCATCAGTGGTAAGGGGCTGAACACTGAAGCTTTCTTT. Protein: CAISGKGLNTEAFF.